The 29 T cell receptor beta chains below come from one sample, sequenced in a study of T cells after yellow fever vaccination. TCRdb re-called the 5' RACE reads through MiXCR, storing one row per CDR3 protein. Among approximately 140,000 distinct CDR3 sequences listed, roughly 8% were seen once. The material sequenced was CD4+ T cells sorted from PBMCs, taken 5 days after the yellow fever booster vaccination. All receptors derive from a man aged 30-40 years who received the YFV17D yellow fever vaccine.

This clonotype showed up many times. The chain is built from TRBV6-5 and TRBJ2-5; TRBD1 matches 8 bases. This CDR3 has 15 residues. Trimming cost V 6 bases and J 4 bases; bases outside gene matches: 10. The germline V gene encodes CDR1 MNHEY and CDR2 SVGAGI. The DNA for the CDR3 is TGTGCCAGCAGACCTAACTCACAGGGGGTAGAGACCCAGTACTTC. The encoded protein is CASRPNSQGVETQYF.

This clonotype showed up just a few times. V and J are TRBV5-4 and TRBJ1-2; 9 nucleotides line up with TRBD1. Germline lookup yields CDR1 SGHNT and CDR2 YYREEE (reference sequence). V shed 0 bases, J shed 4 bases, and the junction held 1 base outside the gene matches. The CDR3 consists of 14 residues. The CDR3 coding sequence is TGTGCCAGCAGCTTGGGACAGGGGGGCTATGGCTACACCTTC. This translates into CASSLGQGGYGYTF.

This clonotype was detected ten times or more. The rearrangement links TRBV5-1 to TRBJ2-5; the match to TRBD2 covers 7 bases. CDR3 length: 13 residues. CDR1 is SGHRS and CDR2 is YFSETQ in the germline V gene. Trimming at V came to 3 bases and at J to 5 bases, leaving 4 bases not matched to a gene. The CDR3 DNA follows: TGCGCCAGCAGCTGGGAGGGCCGGGAGACCCAGTACTTC. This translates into CASSWEGRETQYF.

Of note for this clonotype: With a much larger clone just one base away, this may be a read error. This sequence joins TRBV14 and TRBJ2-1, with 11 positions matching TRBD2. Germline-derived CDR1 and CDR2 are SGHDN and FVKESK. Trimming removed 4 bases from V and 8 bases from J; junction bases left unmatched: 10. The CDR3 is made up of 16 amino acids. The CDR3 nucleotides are TGTGCCAGCAGCCCGGGGACTAGCGGAGTTTTTGATGAGCAGTTCTTC. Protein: CASSPGTSGVFDEQFF.

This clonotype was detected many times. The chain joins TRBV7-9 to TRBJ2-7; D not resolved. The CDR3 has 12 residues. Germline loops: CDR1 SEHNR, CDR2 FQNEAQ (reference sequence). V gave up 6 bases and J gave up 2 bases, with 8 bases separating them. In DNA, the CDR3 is TGTGCCAGCAGTAACACTCCCTACGAGCAGTACTTC. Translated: CASSNTPYEQYF.

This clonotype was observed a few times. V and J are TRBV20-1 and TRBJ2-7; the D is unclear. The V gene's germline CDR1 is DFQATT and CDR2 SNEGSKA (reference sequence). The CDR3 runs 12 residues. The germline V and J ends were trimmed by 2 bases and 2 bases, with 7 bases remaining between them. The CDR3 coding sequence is TGCAGTGCTAGAATCGCTCCCTACGAGCAGTACTTC. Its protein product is CSARIAPYEQYF.

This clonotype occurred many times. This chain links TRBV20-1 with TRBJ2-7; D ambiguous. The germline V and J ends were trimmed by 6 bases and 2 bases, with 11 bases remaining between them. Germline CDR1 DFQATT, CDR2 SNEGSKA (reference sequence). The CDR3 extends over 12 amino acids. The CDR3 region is CSAPSDTYEQYF. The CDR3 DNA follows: TGCAGTGCACCCAGCGACACCTACGAGCAGTACTTC.

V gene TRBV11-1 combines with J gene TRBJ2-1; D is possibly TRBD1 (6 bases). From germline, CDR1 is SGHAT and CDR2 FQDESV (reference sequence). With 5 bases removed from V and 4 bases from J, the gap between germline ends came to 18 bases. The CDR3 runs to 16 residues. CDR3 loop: CASSPPPRRGYNEQFF. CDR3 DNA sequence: TGTGCCAGCAGCCCACCACCCAGAAGGGGGTACAATGAGCAGTTCTTC.

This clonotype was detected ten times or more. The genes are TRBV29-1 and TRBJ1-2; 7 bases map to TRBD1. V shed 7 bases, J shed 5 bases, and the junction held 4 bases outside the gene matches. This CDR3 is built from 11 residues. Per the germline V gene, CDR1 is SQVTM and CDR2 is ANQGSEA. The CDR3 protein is CSGGQEYGYTF. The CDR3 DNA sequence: TGCAGCGGTGGACAGGAGTATGGCTACACCTTC.

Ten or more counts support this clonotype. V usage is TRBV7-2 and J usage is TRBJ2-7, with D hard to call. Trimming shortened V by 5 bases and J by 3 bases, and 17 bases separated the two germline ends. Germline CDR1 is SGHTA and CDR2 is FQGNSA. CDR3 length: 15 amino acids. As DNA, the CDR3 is TGTGCCAGCAGCCCCCAATGGGTGGGTGGCTACGAGCAGTACTTC. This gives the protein CASSPQWVGGYEQYF.

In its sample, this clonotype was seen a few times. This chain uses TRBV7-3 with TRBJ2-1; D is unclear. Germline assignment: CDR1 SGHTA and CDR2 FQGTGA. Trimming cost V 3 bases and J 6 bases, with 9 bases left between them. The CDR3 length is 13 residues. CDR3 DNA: TGTGCCAGCAGCTTTGGAACGATCAATGAGCAGTTCTTC. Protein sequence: CASSFGTINEQFF.

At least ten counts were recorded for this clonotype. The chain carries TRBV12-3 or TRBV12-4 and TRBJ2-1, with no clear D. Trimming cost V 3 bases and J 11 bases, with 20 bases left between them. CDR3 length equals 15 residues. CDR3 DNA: TGTGCCAGCAGTTTTTCCTCACCGAACTCCCATCAGCAGTTCTTC. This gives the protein CASSFSSPNSHQQFF.

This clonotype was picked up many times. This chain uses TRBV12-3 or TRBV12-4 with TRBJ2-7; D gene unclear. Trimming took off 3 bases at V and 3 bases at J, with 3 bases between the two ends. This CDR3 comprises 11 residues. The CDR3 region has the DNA TGTGCCAGCAGTTTCGGCTACGAGCAGTACTTC. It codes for CASSFGYEQYF.

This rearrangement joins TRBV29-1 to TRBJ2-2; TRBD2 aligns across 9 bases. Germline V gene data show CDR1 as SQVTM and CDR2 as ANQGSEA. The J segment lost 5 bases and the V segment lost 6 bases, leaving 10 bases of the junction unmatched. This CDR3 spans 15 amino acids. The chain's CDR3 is CSVVAGAAWTGELFF. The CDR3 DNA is TGCAGCGTGGTAGCGGGAGCTGCGTGGACCGGGGAGCTGTTTTTT.

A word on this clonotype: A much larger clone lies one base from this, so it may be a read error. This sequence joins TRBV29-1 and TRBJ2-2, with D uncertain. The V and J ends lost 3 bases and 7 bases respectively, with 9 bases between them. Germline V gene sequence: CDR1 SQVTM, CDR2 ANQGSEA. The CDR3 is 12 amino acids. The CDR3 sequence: CSVEMGIGELFF. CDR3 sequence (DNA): TGCAGCGTTGAGATGGGGATCGGGGAGCTGTTTTTT.

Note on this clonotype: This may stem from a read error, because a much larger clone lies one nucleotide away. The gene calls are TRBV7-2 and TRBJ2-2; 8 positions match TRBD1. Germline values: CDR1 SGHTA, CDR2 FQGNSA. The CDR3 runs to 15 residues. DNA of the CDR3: TGTGCCAGCAGCTCGGACAGGGTGAACACCGGGGAGATGTTTTTT. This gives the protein CASSSDRVNTGEMFF.

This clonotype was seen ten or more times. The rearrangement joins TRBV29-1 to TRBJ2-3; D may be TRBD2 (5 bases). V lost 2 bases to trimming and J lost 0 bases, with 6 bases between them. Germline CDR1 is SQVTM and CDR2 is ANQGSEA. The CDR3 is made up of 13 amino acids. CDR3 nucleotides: TGCAGCGTTGAACGGGGTAGCACAGATACGCAGTATTTT. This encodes CSVERGSTDTQYF.

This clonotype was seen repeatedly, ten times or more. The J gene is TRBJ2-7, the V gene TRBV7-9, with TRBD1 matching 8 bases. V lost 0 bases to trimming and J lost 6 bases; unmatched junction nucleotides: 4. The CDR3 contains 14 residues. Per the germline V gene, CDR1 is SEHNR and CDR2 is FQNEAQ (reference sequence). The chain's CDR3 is CASSLADRVAEQYF. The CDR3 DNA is TGTGCCAGCAGCTTAGCGGACAGGGTAGCCGAGCAGTACTTC.

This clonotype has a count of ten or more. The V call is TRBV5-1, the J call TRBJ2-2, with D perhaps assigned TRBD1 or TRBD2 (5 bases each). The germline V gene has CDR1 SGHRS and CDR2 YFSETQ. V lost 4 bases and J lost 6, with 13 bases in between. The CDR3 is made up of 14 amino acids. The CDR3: CASSPRDGAGELFF. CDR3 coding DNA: TGCGCCAGCAGCCCAAGGGACGGAGCCGGGGAGCTGTTTTTT.

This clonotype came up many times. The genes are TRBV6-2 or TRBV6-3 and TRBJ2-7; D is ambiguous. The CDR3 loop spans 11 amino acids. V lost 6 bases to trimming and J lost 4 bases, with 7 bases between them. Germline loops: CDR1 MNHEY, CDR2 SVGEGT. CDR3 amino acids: CASSPLYEQYF. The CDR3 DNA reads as TGTGCCAGCAGCCCCTTATACGAGCAGTACTTC.

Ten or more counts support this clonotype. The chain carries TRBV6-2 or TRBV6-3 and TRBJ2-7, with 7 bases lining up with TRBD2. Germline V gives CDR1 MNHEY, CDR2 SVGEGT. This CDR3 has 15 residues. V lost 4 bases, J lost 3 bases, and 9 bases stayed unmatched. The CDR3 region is CASSSLGGIGYEQYF. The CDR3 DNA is TGTGCCAGCAGTTCCCTCGGGGGGATAGGCTACGAGCAGTACTTC.

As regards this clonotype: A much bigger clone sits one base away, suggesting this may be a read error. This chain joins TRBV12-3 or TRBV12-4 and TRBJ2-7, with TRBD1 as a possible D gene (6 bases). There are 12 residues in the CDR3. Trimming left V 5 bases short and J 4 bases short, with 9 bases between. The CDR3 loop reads CASSPDRYEQYF. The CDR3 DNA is TGTGCCAGCAGTCCCGACAGGTACGAGCAGTACTTC.

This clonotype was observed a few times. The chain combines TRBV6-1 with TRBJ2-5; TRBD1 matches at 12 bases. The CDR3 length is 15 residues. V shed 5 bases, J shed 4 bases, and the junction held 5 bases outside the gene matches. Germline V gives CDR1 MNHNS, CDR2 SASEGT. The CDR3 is CASSRPGQGAETQYF. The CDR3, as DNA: TGTGCCAGCAGTCGACCGGGACAGGGGGCAGAGACCCAGTACTTC.

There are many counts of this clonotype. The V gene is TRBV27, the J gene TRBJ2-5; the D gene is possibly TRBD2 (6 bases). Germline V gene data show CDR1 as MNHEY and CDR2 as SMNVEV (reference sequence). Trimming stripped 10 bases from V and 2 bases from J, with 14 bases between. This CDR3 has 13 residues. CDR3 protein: CATRRAPQETQYF. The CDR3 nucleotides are TGTGCCACTCGGAGGGCCCCGCAAGAGACCCAGTACTTC.

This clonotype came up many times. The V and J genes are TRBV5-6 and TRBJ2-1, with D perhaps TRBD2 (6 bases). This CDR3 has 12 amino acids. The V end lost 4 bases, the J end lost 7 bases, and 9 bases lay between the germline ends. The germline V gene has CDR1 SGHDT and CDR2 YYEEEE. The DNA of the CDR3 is TGTGCCAGCAGCCCGGGACTTAATGAGCAGTTCTTC. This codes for CASSPGLNEQFF. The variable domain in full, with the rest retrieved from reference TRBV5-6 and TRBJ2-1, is DAGVTQSPTHLIKTRGQQVTLRCSPKSGHDTVSWYQQALGQGPQFIFQYYEEEERQRGNFPDRFSGHQFPNYSSELNVNALLLGDSALYLCASSPGLNEQFFGPGTRLTVL.

The CDR3 nucleotides read TGCTGCGCTAGCCCGACAAGGTCGGGCGGCTACACCTTC. Translating it yields CCASPTRSGGYTF. The V gene is TRBV20-1, the J gene TRBJ1-2; D ambiguous. Germline V gives CDR1 DFQATT, CDR2 SNEGSKA (reference sequence). The CDR3 is made up of 13 amino acids.

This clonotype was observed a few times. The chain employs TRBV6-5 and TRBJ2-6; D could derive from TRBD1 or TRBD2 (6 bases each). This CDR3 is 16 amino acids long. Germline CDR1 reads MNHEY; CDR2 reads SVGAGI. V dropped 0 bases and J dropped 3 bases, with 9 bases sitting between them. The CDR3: CASSYSKGGGANVLTF. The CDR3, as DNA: TGTGCCAGCAGTTACTCGAAGGGGGGTGGGGCCAACGTCCTGACTTTC.

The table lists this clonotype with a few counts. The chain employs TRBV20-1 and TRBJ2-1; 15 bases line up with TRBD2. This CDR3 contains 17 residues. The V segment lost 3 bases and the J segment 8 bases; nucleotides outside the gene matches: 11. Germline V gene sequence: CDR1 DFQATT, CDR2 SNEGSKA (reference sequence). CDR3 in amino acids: CSARESGTSGRLYEQFF. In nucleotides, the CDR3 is TGCAGTGCTAGGGAAAGCGGGACTAGCGGGAGGCTCTATGAGCAGTTCTTC.

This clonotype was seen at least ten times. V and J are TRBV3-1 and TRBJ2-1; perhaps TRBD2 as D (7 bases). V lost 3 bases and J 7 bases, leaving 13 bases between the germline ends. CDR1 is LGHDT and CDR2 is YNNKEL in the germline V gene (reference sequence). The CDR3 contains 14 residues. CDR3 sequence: CASSQRGGSNEQFF. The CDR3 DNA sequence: TGTGCCAGCAGCCAGAGGGGGGGCTCGAATGAGCAGTTCTTC.